This T cell receptor (beta chain) came from a study of cytomegalovirus exposure and HLA in healthy donors. Whole-study findings and limits: The tendency of first-cohort TCR clusters to co-occur in the 120 validation repertoires was identified by a subsequent analysis. Researchers catalogued approximately 170 TCR beta chains as cytomegalovirus-associated.

Assay used: immunoSEQ multiplex PCR; TCRdb lists only in-frame clones, some missing. The sample shows about 120,000 clones, about nine tenths of them seen only once. Comment on this clone: Its antigen is unknown.

Trimming cost V 6 bases and J 5 bases; bases outside gene matches: 9. The CDR3 spans 15 residues. Germline loops: CDR1 MNHNS, CDR2 SASEGT. Material for sequencing was PBMCs. V and J are TRBV6-1 and TRBJ2-1; TRBD2 matches at 8 bases. The sequence derives from a woman under 30 in good health and CMV-seronegative. CDR3 protein: CASRVREGPDNEQFF. CDR3 sequence (DNA): TGTGCCAGCAGGGTACGGGAGGGCCCGGACAATGAGCAGTTCTTC.